The entry that follows covers one T cell receptor (beta chain) sequence. What it binds is not known. Both 60 Vbeta primers and 13 Jbeta primers went into the PCR. This table comes from immunoSEQ multiplex PCR, and its TCRdb copy is limited to in-frame clones, with some not included. This table has about 130,000 clones, about two thirds appearing once. This sample is drawn from a study of cytomegalovirus exposure and HLA in healthy donors. Study-wide results and limits: The investigators catalogued 180 or so TCR beta chains as cytomegalovirus-associated. In a later analysis, most CMV-associated TCR beta chains appeared HLA-restricted. Analysis was carried out at a later point, and it linked a missense DCLRE1C variant to TCR beta V- and J-gene trimming.

Germline loops: CDR1 LNHDA, CDR2 SQIVND (reference sequence). The CDR3 contains 15 residues. V dropped 5 bases and J dropped 3; count of bases not matched to a gene: 10. The chain combines TRBV19 with TRBJ2-7; 7 bases are a match to TRBD1. Sample: PBMCs. This receptor was obtained from a young man in good health and CMV-seronegative. The CDR3 reads CASSHPGQPNYEQYF. CDR3 sequence (DNA): TGTGCCAGTAGTCATCCGGGACAGCCCAACTACGAGCAGTACTTC.